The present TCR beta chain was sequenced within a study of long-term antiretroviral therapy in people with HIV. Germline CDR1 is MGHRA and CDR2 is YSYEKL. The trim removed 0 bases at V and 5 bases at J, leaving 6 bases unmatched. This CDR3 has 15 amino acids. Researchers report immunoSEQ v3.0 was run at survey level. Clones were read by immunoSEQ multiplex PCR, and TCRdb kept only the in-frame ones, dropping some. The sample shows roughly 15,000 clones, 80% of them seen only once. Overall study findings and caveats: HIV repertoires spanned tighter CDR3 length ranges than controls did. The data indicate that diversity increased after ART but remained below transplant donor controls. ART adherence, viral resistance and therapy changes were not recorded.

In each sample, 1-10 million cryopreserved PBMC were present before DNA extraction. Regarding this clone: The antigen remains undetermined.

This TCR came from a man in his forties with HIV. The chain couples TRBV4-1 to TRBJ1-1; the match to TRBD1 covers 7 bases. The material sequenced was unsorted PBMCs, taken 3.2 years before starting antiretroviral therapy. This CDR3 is CASSQDPTGRTEAFF. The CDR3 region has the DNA TGCGCCAGCAGCCAAGATCCGACAGGGCGGACTGAAGCTTTCTTT.